The clone carrying this T cell receptor (beta chain) was detected only a few times. Its antigen remains unknown. Germline V gene lookup returns CDR1 SGHRS and CDR2 YFSETQ. V lost 4 bases and J lost 1, with 7 bases in between. The CDR3 spans 13 residues. The data originate from a study of beta chain features in type 1 diabetes. The whole isolated RNA underwent reverse transcription, so sequencing captured expressed TCRB transcripts. Only in-frame clones appear in the TCRdb table, and some are missing; sequencing was by immunoSEQ multiplex PCR. The data show about 260,000 clones, roughly 21% seen once. Findings of the study overall: TCRB CDR3s were moderately but significantly shorter in Type 1 diabetes patients in all four CD4+ subsets. High TCR expression in some cells could lead to their over-representation in cDNA sequencing. Patients' naive, central memory and Treg TCRB repertoires seemed closer to one another than those of healthy donors.

Sample: naive CD4+ T cells from blood. The source is a woman in her thirties or forties with type 1 diabetes. The rearrangement uses TRBV5-1 and TRBJ2-3; TRBD1 is a possible D gene (6 bases). DNA of the CDR3: TGCGCCAGCAGCCGGACAGGCACAGATACGCAGTATTTT. This encodes CASSRTGTDTQYF. The full variable domain, its missing parts supplied by reference TRBV5-1 and TRBJ2-3, is KAGVTQTPRYLIKTRGQQVTLSCSPISGHRSVSWYQQTPGQGLQFLFEYFSETQRNKGNFPGRFSGRQFSNSRSEMNVSTLELGDSALYLCASSRTGTDTQYFGPGTRLTVL.